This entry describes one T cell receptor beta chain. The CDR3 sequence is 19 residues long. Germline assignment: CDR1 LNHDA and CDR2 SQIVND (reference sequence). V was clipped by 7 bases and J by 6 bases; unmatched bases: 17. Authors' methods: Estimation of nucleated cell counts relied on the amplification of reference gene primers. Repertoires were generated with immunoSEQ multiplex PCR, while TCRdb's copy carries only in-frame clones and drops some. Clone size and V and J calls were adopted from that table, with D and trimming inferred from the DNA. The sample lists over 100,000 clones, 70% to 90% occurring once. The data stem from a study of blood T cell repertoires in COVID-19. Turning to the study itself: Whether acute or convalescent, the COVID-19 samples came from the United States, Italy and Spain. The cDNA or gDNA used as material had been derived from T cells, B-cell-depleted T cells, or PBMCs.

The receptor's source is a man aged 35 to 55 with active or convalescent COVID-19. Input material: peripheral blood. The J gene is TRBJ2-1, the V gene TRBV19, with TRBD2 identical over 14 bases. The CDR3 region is CASTPGGLAGGGRINEQFF. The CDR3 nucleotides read TGTGCCAGTACCCCGGGAGGACTAGCGGGGGGTGGTAGGATCAATGAGCAGTTCTTC. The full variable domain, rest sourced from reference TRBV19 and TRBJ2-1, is DGGITQSPKYLFRKEGQNVTLSCEQNLNHDAMYWYRQDPGQGLRLIYYSQIVNDFQKGDIAEGYSVSREKKESFPLTVTSAQKNPTAFYLCASTPGGLAGGGRINEQFFGPGTRLTVL.